This T cell receptor beta chain was found in a study of blood T cell repertoires in COVID-19. Study context: Researchers got acute and convalescent COVID-19 samples from the United States, Italy and Spain. T cells, B-cell-depleted T cells, or PBMCs provided the cDNA or gDNA that served as material.

From germline, CDR1 is SGHRS and CDR2 YFSETQ. The CDR3 length is 14 residues. The V gene end was trimmed by 4 bases and the J gene end by 6 bases; junction bases not matched to a gene: 1. Seattle patients were enrolled during active infection and followed longitudinally. Original handling: By means of reference gene primer amplification, nucleated cell counts were estimated. The data were produced by immunoSEQ multiplex PCR, yet TCRdb's version contains in-frame clones alone and is incomplete. The V and J calls and the clone size are those of that table, but D and trimming were determined from the DNA. The sample lists 200,000 to 250,000 clones, approximately 85% occurring once.

The chain is built from TRBV5-1 and TRBJ2-2; 12 bases fit TRBD1. This TCR came from a woman older than 75 with COVID-19, enrolled during active disease. Sequencing was done on a sample of peripheral blood. CDR3 loop: CASSRDRGPGELFF. The CDR3 DNA follows: TGCGCCAGCAGCCGGGACAGGGGGCCCGGGGAGCTGTTTTTT.